Sequencing of this TCR beta chain was carried out in a study of molecular identifiers for immune sequencing clone quantification. Worth noting for this clonotype: Antigen unknown.

Sorting was used to obtain naive CD8 T cells (CD8+CD4-CCR7+CD45RA+). Overall study findings and caveats: Clones that had above 20 RNA copies took up over 99% of effector molecules but under 1% in naive cells. Amid some 900,000 naive cells, spiked Jurkat TCR RNA from one cell was reportedly still detectable.

Bulk TCR libraries were made with methods that had been previously described and with listed TCR primers. TCRdb reprocessed the PCR reads with MiXCR, giving one entry per CDR3 protein. The data show about half a million distinct CDR3 sequences, 20% to 25% seen once. Germline-derived CDR1 and CDR2 are MDHEN and SYDVKM. The CDR3 has 16 residues. V shed 2 bases, J shed 2 bases, and the junction held 5 bases outside the gene matches. The sequenced material came from naive CD8+ T cells from blood, with Jurkat cell RNA spiked in. Subset: FACS-sorted CD8+CD4-CCR7+CD45RA+ naive T cells. The TCR originated in a human donor in good health. Some libraries in this study had Jurkat cell RNA spiked in. The V and J genes are TRBV28 and TRBJ2-3; 9 positions match TRBD2. CDR3 DNA sequence: TGTGCCAGCAGTTTAAATCGCGGGAGGGCCACAGATACGCAGTATTTT. Translating gives CASSLNRGRATDTQYF.